This T cell receptor beta chain was sequenced in a study of T cell responses to AZD1222 COVID-19 vaccine. General observations from the study: Reportedly, nearly half of unique spike TCRs recognized epitopes outside B.1.351/B.1.1.7 mutations. White British donors predominated, females outnumbered males, and clonal diversity was possibly underestimated. Recipients of two AZD1222 doses showed rising Spike-specific TCR breadth and depth. Repertoire sampling happened only post peak T cell response.

The V gene lost 1 base and the J gene lost 5 bases, with 5 bases spanning the gap. The CDR3 sequence is 13 residues long. TCRdb's copy holds only in-frame clones and misses some; the assay was immunoSEQ multiplex PCR. The profile shows about 130,000 clones, just under 95% of them singletons. Worth noting for this clone: No antigen is known for it.

V is TRBV12-3 or TRBV12-4 and J is TRBJ1-4; D not certain. The specimen was peripheral blood, collected 28 days after the second AZD1222 dose. This TCR was recovered from an adult who received the AZD1222 COVID-19 vaccine. The CDR3 is CASSLGGNEKLFF. In DNA form, the CDR3 reads TGTGCCAGCAGTTTAGGAGGCAATGAAAAACTGTTTTTT.